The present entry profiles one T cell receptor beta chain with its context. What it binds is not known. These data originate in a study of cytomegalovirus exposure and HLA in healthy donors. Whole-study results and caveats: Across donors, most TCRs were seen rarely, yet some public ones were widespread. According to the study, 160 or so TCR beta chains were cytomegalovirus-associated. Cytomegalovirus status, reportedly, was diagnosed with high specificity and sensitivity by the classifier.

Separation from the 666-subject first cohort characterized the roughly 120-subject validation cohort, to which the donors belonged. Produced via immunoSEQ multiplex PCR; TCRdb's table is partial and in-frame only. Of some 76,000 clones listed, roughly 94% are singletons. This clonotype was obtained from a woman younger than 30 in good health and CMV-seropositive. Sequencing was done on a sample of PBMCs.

The DNA of the CDR3 is TGTGCCAGCAGCTCTGCTTCGGCCTACGAGCAGTACTTC. The encoded protein is CASSSASAYEQYF. The chain carries TRBV7-9 and TRBJ2-7; D unclear. In germline, CDR1 is SEHNR, CDR2 FQNEAQ (reference sequence). The CDR3 runs to 13 residues. Trimming took 4 bases from V and 2 from J, leaving 9 bases between them.